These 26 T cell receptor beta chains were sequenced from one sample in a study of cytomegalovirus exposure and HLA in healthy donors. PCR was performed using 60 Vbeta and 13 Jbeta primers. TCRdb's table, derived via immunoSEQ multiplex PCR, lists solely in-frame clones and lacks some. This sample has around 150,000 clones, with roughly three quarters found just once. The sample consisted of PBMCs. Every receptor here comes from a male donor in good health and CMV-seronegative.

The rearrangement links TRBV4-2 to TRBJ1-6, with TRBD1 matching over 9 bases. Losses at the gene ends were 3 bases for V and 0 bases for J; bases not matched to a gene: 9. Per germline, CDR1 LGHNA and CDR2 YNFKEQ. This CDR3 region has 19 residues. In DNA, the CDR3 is TGTGCCAGCAGCCATGAAACCGGGACAGGGAGCTCCTATAATTCACCCCTCCACTTT. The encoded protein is CASSHETGTGSSYNSPLHF.

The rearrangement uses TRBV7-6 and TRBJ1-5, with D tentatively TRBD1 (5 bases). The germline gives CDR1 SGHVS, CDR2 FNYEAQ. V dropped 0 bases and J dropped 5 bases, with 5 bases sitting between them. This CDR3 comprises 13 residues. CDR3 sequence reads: CASSLAGDQPQHF. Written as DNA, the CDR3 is TGTGCCAGCAGCTTAGCAGGGGATCAGCCCCAGCATTTT.

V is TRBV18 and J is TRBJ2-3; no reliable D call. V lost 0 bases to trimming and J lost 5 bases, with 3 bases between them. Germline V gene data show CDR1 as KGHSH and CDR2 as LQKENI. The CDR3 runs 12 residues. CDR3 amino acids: CASSPPRDTQYF. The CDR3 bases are TGTGCCAGCTCACCACCGAGAGATACGCAGTATTTT.

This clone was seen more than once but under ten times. The CDR3 protein is CASSWSGTGGIGTEAFF. CDR3 bases: TGTGCCAGCAGTTGGAGCGGGACAGGAGGGATCGGGACTGAAGCTTTCTTT. The rearrangement joins TRBV7-8 to TRBJ1-1; the match to TRBD1 covers 8 bases. Trimming took 6 bases from V and 5 from J; bases not matched to a gene: 17. From germline, CDR1 is SGHVS and CDR2 FQNEAQ. This CDR3 region has 17 residues.

The DNA of the CDR3 is TGTGCCAGCAGTTCCCGGACAGGGGGCGCCTACGAGCAGTACTTC. Protein: CASSSRTGGAYEQYF. V and J are TRBV27 and TRBJ2-5; TRBD1 aligns across 11 bases. With the DNA end fitting TRBJ2-7 better, the J assignment may be wrong. The CDR3 is 15 amino acids. Germline V gene data show CDR1 as MNHEY and CDR2 as SMNVEV (reference sequence).

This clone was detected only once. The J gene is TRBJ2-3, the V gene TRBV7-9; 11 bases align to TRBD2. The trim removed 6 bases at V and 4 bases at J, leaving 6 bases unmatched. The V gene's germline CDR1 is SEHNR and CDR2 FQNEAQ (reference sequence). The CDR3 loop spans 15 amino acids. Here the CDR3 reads CASRPTSGGPDTQYF. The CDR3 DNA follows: TGTGCCAGCAGGCCTACTAGCGGGGGCCCAGATACGCAGTATTTT.

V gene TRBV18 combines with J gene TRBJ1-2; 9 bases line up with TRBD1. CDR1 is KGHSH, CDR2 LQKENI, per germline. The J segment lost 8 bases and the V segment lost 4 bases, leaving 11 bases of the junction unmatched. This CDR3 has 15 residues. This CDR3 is CASSRDRGTGIGYTF. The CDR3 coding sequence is TGTGCCAGCTCACGAGACCGCGGGACAGGGATCGGCTACACCTTC.

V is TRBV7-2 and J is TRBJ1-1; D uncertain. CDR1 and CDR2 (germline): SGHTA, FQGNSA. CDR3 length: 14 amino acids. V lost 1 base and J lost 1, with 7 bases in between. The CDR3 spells CASSLELTNTEAFF. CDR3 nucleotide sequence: TGTGCCAGCAGCTTAGAACTTACGAACACTGAAGCTTTCTTT.

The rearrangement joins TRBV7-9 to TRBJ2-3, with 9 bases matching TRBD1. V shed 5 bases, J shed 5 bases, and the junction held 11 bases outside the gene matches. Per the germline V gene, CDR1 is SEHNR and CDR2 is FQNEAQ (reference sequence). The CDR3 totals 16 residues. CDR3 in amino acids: CASSPPGQGRLDTQYF. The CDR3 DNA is TGTGCCAGCAGCCCGCCCGGACAGGGGCGGTTAGATACGCAGTATTTT. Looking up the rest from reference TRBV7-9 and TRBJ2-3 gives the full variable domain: DTGVSQNPRHKITKRGQNVTFRCDPISEHNRLYWYRQTLGQGPEFLTYFQNEAQLEKSRLLSDRFSAERPKGSFSTLEIQRTEQGDSAMYLCASSPPGQGRLDTQYFGPGTRLTVL.

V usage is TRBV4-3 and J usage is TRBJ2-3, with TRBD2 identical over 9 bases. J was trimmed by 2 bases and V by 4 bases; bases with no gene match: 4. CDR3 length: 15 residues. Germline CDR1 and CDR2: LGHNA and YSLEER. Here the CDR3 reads CASSPTSGSTDTQYF. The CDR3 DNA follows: TGCGCCAGCAGCCCGACTAGCGGATCCACAGATACGCAGTATTTT.

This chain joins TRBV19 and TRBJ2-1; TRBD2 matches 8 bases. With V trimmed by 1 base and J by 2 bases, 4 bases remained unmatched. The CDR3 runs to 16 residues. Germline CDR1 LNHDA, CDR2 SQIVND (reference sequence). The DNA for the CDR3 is TGTGCCAGTAGTATAGGTGGCGGGGGGACCTACAATGAGCAGTTCTTC. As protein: CASSIGGGGTYNEQFF.

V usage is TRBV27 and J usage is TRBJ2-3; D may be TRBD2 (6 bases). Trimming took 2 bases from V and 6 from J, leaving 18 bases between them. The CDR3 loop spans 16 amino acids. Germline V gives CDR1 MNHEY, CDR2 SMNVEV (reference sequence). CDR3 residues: CASSLAGRVTRDTQYF. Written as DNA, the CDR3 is TGTGCCAGCAGTTTAGCGGGGCGGGTGACGCGGGATACGCAGTATTTT.

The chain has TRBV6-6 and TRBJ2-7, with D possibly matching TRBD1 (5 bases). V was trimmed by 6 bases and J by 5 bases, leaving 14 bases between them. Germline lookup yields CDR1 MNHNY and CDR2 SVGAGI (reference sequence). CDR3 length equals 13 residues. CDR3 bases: TGTGCCAGCAGGATTACAGGTGGCGACGAGCAGTACTTC. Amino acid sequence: CASRITGGDEQYF.

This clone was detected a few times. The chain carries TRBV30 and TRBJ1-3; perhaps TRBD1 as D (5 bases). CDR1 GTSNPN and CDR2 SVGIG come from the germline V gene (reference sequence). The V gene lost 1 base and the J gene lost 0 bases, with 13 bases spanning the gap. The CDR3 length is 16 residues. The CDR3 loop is CAWSAPGLSSGNTIYF. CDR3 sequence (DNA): TGTGCCTGGAGTGCACCGGGACTGAGCTCTGGAAACACCATATATTTT.

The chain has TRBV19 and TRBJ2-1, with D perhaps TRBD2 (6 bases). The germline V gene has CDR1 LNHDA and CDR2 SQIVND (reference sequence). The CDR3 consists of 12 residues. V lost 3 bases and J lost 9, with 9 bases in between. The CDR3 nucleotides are TGTGCCAGTAGTATGCGGGGCAGTGAGCAGTTCTTC. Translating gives CASSMRGSEQFF.

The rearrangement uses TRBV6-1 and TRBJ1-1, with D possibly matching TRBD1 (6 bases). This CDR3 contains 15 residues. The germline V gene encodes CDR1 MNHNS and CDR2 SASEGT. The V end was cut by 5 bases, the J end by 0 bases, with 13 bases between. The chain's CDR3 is CASSTRQVMNTEAFF. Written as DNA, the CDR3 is TGTGCCAGCAGTACCCGACAGGTAATGAACACTGAAGCTTTCTTT.

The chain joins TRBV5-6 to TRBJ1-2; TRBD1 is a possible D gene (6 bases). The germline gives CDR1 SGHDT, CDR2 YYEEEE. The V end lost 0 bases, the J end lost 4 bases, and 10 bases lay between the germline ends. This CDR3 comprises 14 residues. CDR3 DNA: TGTGCCAGCAGCTTGGAAACAGGGAGCTATGGCTACACCTTC. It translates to CASSLETGSYGYTF.

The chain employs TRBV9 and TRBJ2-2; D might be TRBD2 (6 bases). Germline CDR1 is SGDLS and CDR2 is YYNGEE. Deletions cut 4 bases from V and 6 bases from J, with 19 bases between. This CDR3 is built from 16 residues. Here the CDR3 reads CASSYPRASGAGELFF. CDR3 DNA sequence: TGTGCCAGCAGCTACCCCCGGGCCTCGGGGGCCGGGGAGCTGTTTTTT.

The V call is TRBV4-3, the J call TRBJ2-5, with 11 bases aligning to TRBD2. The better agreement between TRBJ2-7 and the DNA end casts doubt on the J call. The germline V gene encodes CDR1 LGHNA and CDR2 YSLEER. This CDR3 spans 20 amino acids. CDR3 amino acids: CASSQGLAGGAHSSAYEQYF. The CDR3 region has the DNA TGCGCCAGCAGCCAAGGGCTAGCGGGGGGTGCCCACTCCTCCGCCTACGAGCAGTACTTC.

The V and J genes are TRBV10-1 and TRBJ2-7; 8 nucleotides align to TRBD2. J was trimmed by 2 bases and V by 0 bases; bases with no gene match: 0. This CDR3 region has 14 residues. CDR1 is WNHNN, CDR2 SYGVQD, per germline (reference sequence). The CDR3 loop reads CASSESTSAYEQYF. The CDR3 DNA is TGCGCCAGCAGTGAGTCGACTAGCGCCTACGAGCAGTACTTC.

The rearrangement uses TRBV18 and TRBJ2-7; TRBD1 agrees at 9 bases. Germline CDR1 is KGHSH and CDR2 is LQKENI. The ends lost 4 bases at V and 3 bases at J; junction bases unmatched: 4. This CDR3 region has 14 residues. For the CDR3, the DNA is TGTGCCAGCTCACTCCGACAGGGGGTCTACGAGCAGTACTTC. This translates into CASSLRQGVYEQYF.

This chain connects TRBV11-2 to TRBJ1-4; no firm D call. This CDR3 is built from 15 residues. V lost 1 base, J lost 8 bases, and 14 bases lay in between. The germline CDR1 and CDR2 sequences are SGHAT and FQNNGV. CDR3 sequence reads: CASSLVPGFEEKLFF. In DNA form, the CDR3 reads TGTGCCAGCAGCTTAGTTCCCGGTTTTGAAGAAAAACTGTTTTTT.

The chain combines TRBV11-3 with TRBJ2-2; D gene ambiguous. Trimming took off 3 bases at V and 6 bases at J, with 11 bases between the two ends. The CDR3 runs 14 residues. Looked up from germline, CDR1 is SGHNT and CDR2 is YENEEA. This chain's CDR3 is CASSFSAPPGELFF. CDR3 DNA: TGTGCCAGCAGCTTCTCCGCGCCGCCCGGGGAGCTGTTTTTT.

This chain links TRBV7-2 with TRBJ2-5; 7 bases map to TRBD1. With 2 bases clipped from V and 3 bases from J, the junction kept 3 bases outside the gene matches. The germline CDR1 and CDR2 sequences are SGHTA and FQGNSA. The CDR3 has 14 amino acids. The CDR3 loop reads CASSLRQGKETQYF. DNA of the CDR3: TGTGCCAGCAGCTTAAGACAGGGAAAAGAGACCCAGTACTTC.

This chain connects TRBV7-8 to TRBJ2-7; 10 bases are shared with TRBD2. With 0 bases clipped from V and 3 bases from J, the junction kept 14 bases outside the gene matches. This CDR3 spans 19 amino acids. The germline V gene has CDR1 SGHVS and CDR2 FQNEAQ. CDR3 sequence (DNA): TGTGCCAGCAGCTTAGCGCAGGGGATAGCGGGGGGTCTAGGCTACGAGCAGTACTTC. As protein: CASSLAQGIAGGLGYEQYF.

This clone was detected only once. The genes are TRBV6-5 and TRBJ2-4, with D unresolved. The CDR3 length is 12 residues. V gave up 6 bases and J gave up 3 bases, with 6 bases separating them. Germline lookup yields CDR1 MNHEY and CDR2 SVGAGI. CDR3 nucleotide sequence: TGTGCCAGCAGAAACATCAAAAACATTCAGTACTTC. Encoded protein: CASRNIKNIQYF.